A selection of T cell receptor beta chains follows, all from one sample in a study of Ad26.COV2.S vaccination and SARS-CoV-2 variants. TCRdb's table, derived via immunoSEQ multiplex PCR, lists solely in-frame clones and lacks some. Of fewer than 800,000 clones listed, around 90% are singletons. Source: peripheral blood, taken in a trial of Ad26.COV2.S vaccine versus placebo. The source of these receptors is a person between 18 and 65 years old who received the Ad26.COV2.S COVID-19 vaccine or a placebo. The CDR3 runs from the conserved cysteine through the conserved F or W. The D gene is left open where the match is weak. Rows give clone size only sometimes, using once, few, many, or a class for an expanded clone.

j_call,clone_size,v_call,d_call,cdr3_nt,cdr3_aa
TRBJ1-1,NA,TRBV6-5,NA,TGTGCCAGCGGTAGATTGAACACTGAAGCTTTCTTT,CASGRLNTEAFF
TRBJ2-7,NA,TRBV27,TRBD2,TGTGCCAGCAGTCCGTCTCCCCCGGGACTAGCGTCCTACGAGCAGTACTTC,CASSPSPPGLASYEQYF
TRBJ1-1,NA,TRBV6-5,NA,TGTGCCAGCAGGGAGACTCAGGTAACAAAAGCTTTCTTT,CASRETQVTKAFF
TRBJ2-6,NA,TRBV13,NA,TGTGCCAGCAGCTTAGCTTCCAACGTCCTGACTTTC,CASSLASNVLTF
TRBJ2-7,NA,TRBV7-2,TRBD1,TGTGCCAGCAGCTCAACCGGGACAGCCTACGAGCAGTACTTC,CASSSTGTAYEQYF
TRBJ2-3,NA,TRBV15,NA,TGTGCCACCAGCTCCCGGGGGGCAGCTTCCGATACGCAGTATTTT,CATSSRGAASDTQYF
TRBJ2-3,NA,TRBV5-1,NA,TGCGCCAGCAGCTTATCAGGGCCGGGAGATACGCAGTATTTT,CASSLSGPGDTQYF
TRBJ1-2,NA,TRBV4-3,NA,TGCGCCAGCAGCCAAGATCCGTGGGGGTTAGTTGGCTATGGCTACACCTTC,CASSQDPWGLVGYGYTF
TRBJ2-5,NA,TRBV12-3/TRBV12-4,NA,TGTGCCAGCAGCCAAAGTAGGAGGGAGACCCAGTACTTC,CASSQSRRETQYF
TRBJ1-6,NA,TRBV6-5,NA,TGTGCCAGCAGGGCGGATTCGGACTCACCCCTCCACTTT,CASRADSDSPLHF
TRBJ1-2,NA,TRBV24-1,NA,TGTGCCACCAGCGCCGGCGGGGAGCCCTATGGCTACACCTTC,CATSAGGEPYGYTF
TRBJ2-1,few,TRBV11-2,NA,TGTGCCAGCAGCTATCTGGGCAATGAGCAGTTCTTC,CASSYLGNEQFF
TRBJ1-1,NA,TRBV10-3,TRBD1,TGTGCCATCAGTGAGTCCCCGGGACAGGGCCTTTTGAACACTGAAGCTTTCTTT,CAISESPGQGLLNTEAFF
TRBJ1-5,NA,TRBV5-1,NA,TGCGCCAGCAGTCCGAACGGAGAGAATCAGCCCCAGCATTTT,CASSPNGENQPQHF
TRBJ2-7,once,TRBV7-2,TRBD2,TGTGCCAGCAGCTCATCGGCGGGAGGGTCATACGAGCAGTACTTC,CASSSSAGGSYEQYF
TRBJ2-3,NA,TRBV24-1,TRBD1,TGTGCCACCGCGCCCCCCGGACAGGGGGCAGATACGCAGTATTTT,CATAPPGQGADTQYF
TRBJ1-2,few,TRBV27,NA,TGTGCCAGCAGGGTTAAAGCACAGGGAGTCGGCTACACCTTC,CASRVKAQGVGYTF
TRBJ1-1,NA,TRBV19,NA,TGTGCCAGTAGTACCCTCGACCGCGAAGGTGAAGCTTTCTTT,CASSTLDREGEAFF
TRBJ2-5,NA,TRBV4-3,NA,TGCGCCAGCAGCCAAGGGAGGGGGTTCGGGGAGACCCAGTACTTC,CASSQGRGFGETQYF
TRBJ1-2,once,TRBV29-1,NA,TGCAGCGTTGAAGATGAGGTGTTTGGCTATGGCTACACCTTC,CSVEDEVFGYGYTF
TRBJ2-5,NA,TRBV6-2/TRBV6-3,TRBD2,TGTGCCAGCAGTCGCCCCCTAGCGGGAGTTGGTGAGACCCAGTACTTC,CASSRPLAGVGETQYF
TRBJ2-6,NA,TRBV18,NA,TGTGCCAGCTCACCGCCCGGGGGCAGCTCTGGGGCCAACGTCCTGACTTTC,CASSPPGGSSGANVLTF
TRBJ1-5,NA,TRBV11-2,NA,TGTGCCAGCAGCTTTGCCCGGGGGGCAGCCCAGCATTTT,CASSFARGAAQHF
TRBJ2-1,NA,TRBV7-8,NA,TGTGCCAGCAGCTTCCGGGCAGGGGAGCAGTTCTTC,CASSFRAGEQFF
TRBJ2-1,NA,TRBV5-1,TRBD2,TGCGCCAGCAGCTTGGGTCCTAGCGGGGCCCCGGGGGAGCAGTTCTTC,CASSLGPSGAPGEQFF
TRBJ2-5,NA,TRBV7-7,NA,TGTGCTAGCAGCTTAAAAGAGACCCAGTACTTC,CASSLKETQYF
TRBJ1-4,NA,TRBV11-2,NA,TGTGCCAGCAGCCTTCTAGTTAATAGGGAAAAACTGTTTTTT,CASSLLVNREKLFF
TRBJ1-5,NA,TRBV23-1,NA,TGCGCCAGCAGTCAATCCGTCGGTCAGCCCCAGCATTTT,CASSQSVGQPQHF
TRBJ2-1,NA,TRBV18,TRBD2,TGTGCCAGCTCACCTTCACTAGCGGGAAGATCCTACAATGAGCAGTTCTTC,CASSPSLAGRSYNEQFF